The T cell receptor beta chain described here comes from a study of T cell responses to AZD1222 COVID-19 vaccine. Trimming cost V 6 bases and J 0 bases, with 15 bases left between them. CDR1 is MDHEN, CDR2 SYDVKM, per germline. This CDR3 is 16 amino acids long. This clone has more than one count but fewer than ten. Generated by immunoSEQ multiplex PCR, the TCRdb table keeps only in-frame clones and is missing some. The sample carries 110,000 to 150,000 clones, around nine tenths recorded once. The chain is built from TRBV28 and TRBJ2-1, with D perhaps TRBD1 or TRBD2 (5 bases each). This sequence was found in an adult in good health. The starting material was peripheral blood, obtained on day 0 of AZD1222 vaccination. The CDR3 region has the DNA TGTGCCAGCAGCGACGCGTGGGACCACTCCTACAATGAGCAGTTCTTC. It translates to CASSDAWDHSYNEQFF. Together with reference TRBV28 and TRBJ2-1, the CDR3 gives the full variable domain: DVKVTQSSRYLVKRTGEKVFLECVQDMDHENMFWYRQDPGLGLRLIYFSYDVKMKEKGDIPEGYSVSREKKERFSLILESASTNQTSMYLCASSDAWDHSYNEQFFGPGTRLTVL.